This paragraph covers one TCR beta chain sequence. What it binds is unknown. The data originate from a study of cytomegalovirus exposure and HLA in healthy donors. The V and J ends lost 4 bases and 2 bases respectively, with 11 bases between them. The CDR3 has 14 residues. Germline V gene sequence: CDR1 SNHLY, CDR2 FYNNEI. Study results and limitations: Testing in vitro showed a few CMV-associated chains specific for CMV antigens.

PCR employed 60 Vbeta and 13 Jbeta primers. Assay used: immunoSEQ multiplex PCR; TCRdb lists only in-frame clones, some missing. The data hold fewer than 150,000 clones, with about four fifths observed a single time. The chain recombines TRBV2 with TRBJ1-1, with unresolved D. This sequence originates from a man aged 35-49 years in good health and CMV-seropositive. Sequencing was performed on PBMCs. The CDR3 bases are TGTGCCAGCAGTGTTGAGGGATTTAACACTGAAGCTTTCTTT. The encoded protein is CASSVEGFNTEAFF.